The 27 T cell receptor beta chains in this list originate from one sample, sequenced in a study of CD8 T cells in ankylosing spondylitis. The study's findings and limits: Ankylosing spondylitis blood appeared to carry a characteristic TCR beta motif of roughly 8 highly homologous variants.

TCRdb re-analysed the 5' RACE reads in MiXCR, keeping a single row per CDR3 protein. The sample carries 500,000 or so distinct CDR3 sequences, over 4% recorded once. The antigens of these receptors remain unknown. The sequencing input was blood, either unsorted or a sorted T cell fraction (not recorded which). Receptors originate from a male donor with ankylosing spondylitis.

This clonotype was seen more than once but under ten times. With a much larger clone just one base away, this may be a read error. The chain is built from TRBV5-5 and TRBJ2-5, with D perhaps TRBD1 (5 bases). The ends were cut back, 4 bases at V and 2 bases at J, with 9 bases in the middle. This CDR3 spans 13 amino acids. Germline V gene data show CDR1 as SGHKS and CDR2 as YYEKEE (reference sequence). The CDR3 DNA sequence: TGTGCCAGCAGCCCGGACATACAAGAGACCCAGTACTTC. Translating it yields CASSPDIQETQYF.

This clonotype has at least ten counts. V usage is TRBV9 and J usage is TRBJ1-1; 7 bases are a match to TRBD1. Trimming removed 4 bases from V and 3 bases from J; junction bases left unmatched: 6. Germline loops: CDR1 SGDLS, CDR2 YYNGEE. The CDR3 covers 14 residues. The CDR3 coding sequence is TGTGCCAGCAGCTCGAGGGGGCGTGACACTGAAGCTTTCTTT. Translation: CASSSRGRDTEAFF.

This clonotype was picked up many times. The chain employs TRBV20-1 and TRBJ2-5; 11 bases line up with TRBD2. Germline assignment: CDR1 DFQATT and CDR2 SNEGSKA (reference sequence). With 3 bases clipped from V and 5 bases from J, the junction kept 5 bases outside the gene matches. The CDR3 runs 14 residues. The CDR3 loop reads CSARFSGGVETQYF. The CDR3 nucleotides read TGCAGTGCTAGGTTTAGCGGGGGGGTTGAGACCCAGTACTTC.

This clonotype was seen at least ten times. The rearrangement joins TRBV20-1 to TRBJ1-4; 7 bases fit TRBD1. Germline V lookup: CDR1 DFQATT, CDR2 SNEGSKA (reference sequence). V was clipped by 5 bases and J by 4 bases; unmatched bases: 19. This CDR3 spans 18 amino acids. The DNA of the CDR3 is TGCAGTGCTTCTAAAGGGGGCGCGCTCCAATATGTTAATGAAAAACTGTTTTTT. It translates to CSASKGGALQYVNEKLFF.

This clonotype was counted ten times or more. CDR3 in DNA: TGCGCCAGCAGCTTTGGCTCTGGGGCCAACGTCCTGACTTTC. Residues: CASSFGSGANVLTF. The chain uses TRBV5-1 and TRBJ2-6; no definite D call. In germline, CDR1 is SGHRS, CDR2 YFSETQ. V was trimmed by 2 bases and J by 0 bases, leaving 3 bases between them. The CDR3 has 14 amino acids.

This clonotype was seen at least ten times. The J gene is TRBJ2-1, the V gene TRBV5-1; 7 bases fit TRBD1. CDR1 and CDR2 (germline): SGHRS, YFSETQ. After removal of 4 bases from V and 9 bases from J, the junction contained 4 bases not matched to a gene. The CDR3 totals 12 residues. In DNA, the CDR3 is TGCGCCAGCAGCCTAAGACAGGGTGAGCAGTTCTTC. It encodes CASSLRQGEQFF.

This clonotype was seen at least ten times. This chain joins TRBV5-1 and TRBJ1-5; possibly TRBD1 for D (5 bases). V was cut by 4 bases and J by 4 bases, with 15 bases left in between. This CDR3 spans 15 amino acids. The germline V gene has CDR1 SGHRS and CDR2 YFSETQ. The CDR3 loop is CASSPTGAGNQPQHF. As DNA, the CDR3 is TGCGCCAGCAGCCCTACCGGGGCGGGAAATCAGCCCCAGCATTTT.

Here the CDR3 DNA reads TGTGCCAGCAGTCTCTTGGGCCCGAGCACTGAAGCTTTCTTT. Its protein product is CASSLLGPSTEAFF. The chain links TRBV6-1 to TRBJ1-1; the D is unclear. This CDR3 contains 14 residues. Germline V CDR1 and CDR2: MNHNS, SASEGT. V gave up 5 bases and J gave up 4 bases, with 14 bases separating them.

This clonotype was detected many times. This chain joins TRBV11-1 and TRBJ2-1, with D perhaps TRBD1 or TRBD2 (6 bases each). V gave up 2 bases and J gave up 10 bases, with 27 bases separating them. CDR3 length equals 18 residues. CDR1 is SGHAT, CDR2 FQDESV, per germline (reference sequence). CDR3 region: CASSLPGGVTYQTGEQFF. The DNA of the CDR3 is TGTGCCAGCAGCTTACCCGGGGGAGTAACGTATCAAACAGGGGAGCAGTTCTTC.

This clonotype has a count of ten or more. The V gene is TRBV3-1, the J gene TRBJ2-5; D is unresolved. The CDR3 extends over 14 amino acids. V gave up 1 base and J gave up 3 bases, with 9 bases separating them. CDR1 and CDR2 from the germline V gene are LGHDT and YNNKEL (reference sequence). The chain's CDR3 is CASSQGSPKETQYF. The DNA of the CDR3 is TGTGCCAGCAGCCAAGGTTCCCCAAAAGAGACCCAGTACTTC.

This clonotype was observed at least ten times. The chain uses TRBV6-5 and TRBJ2-1; 12 bases line up with TRBD2. Looked up from germline, CDR1 is MNHEY and CDR2 is SVGAGI. Trimming took 2 bases from V and 7 from J; bases not matched to a gene: 6. The CDR3 covers 16 residues. Written as DNA, the CDR3 is TGTGCCAGCAGTTACGGTGGACTAGCGGGACAGAATGAGCAGTTCTTC. Protein product: CASSYGGLAGQNEQFF.

The table lists this clonotype with many counts. J is TRBJ1-2 and V is TRBV6-1; D remains unclear. The germline CDR1 and CDR2 sequences are MNHNS and SASEGT. CDR3 length equals 13 residues. V was shortened by 8 bases and J by 8 bases, with 18 bases between the two germline ends. The CDR3 sequence is CASSPASTHGYTF. The CDR3, as DNA: TGTGCCAGCTCCCCCGCTTCTACTCACGGCTACACCTTC.

This clonotype was recorded many times. V and J are TRBV12-3 or TRBV12-4 and TRBJ1-1, with no clear D. V gave up 3 bases and J gave up 1 base, with 6 bases separating them. The CDR3 is 13 amino acids. This CDR3 reads CASSFGWNTEAFF. CDR3 DNA sequence: TGTGCCAGCAGTTTCGGGTGGAACACTGAAGCTTTCTTT.

In its sample, this clonotype was seen many times. This chain joins TRBV27 and TRBJ1-3; D is perhaps TRBD1 (5 bases). This CDR3 is 17 amino acids long. Looked up from germline, CDR1 is MNHEY and CDR2 is SMNVEV (reference sequence). V shed 1 base and J shed 0 bases, with 13 bases lying between them. The CDR3 sequence is CASSLWGGTHSGNTIYF. For the CDR3, the DNA is TGTGCCAGCAGTTTATGGGGGGGGACCCACTCTGGAAACACCATATATTTT.

This clonotype was seen many times. The DNA of the CDR3 is TGCGCCAGCAGCTTGGAGCCGGTCTCCTACGAGCAGTACTTC. Protein sequence: CASSLEPVSYEQYF. The chain recombines TRBV5-1 with TRBJ2-7; D is unresolved. Germline-derived CDR1 and CDR2 are SGHRS and YFSETQ. V was shortened by 0 bases and J by 0 bases, with 7 bases between the two germline ends. This CDR3 contains 14 residues.

This clonotype has a count of ten or more. The V gene is TRBV7-2, the J gene TRBJ2-1; D is ambiguous. V was trimmed by 6 bases and J by 9 bases, leaving 15 bases between them. This CDR3 is 13 amino acids long. Germline values: CDR1 SGHTA, CDR2 FQGNSA. The CDR3 DNA reads as TGTGCCAGCAGTCGTGACTGGACGAGTGAGCAGTTCTTC. It yields the protein CASSRDWTSEQFF.

This clonotype was detected ten times or more. The V gene is TRBV10-3, the J gene TRBJ2-7, with 9 nucleotides matching TRBD2. This CDR3 comprises 13 residues. Germline CDR1 ENHRY, CDR2 SYGVKD. CDR3 amino acids: CAIQREALYEQYF. CDR3 nucleotides: TGTGCGATTCAGCGGGAGGCACTCTACGAGCAGTACTTC.

This clonotype was seen only a few times. This chain joins TRBV7-8 and TRBJ2-1; TRBD2 matches at 10 bases. V shed 5 bases, J shed 5 bases, and the junction held 12 bases outside the gene matches. The CDR3 runs 17 residues. Germline V CDR1 and CDR2: SGHVS, FQNEAQ. CDR3 loop: CASSPRGGLASNNEQFF. The CDR3 DNA reads TGTGCCAGCAGCCCCAGAGGGGGACTAGCGTCCAACAATGAGCAGTTCTTC. The full variable domain, rest sourced from reference TRBV7-8 and TRBJ2-1, is GAGVSQSPRYKVAKRGQDVALRCDPISGHVSLFWYQQALGQGPEFLTYFQNEAQLDKSGLPSDRFFAERPEGSVSTLKIQRTQQEDSAVYLCASSPRGGLASNNEQFFGPGTRLTVL.

This clonotype was detected ten times or more. The chain carries TRBV6-2 or TRBV6-3 and TRBJ2-7; no firm D call. Germline V gene data show CDR1 as MNHEY and CDR2 as SVGEGT. Trimming stripped 6 bases from V and 0 bases from J, with 6 bases between. CDR3 length: 12 residues. This chain's CDR3 is CASRRSSYEQYF. CDR3 sequence (DNA): TGTGCCAGCAGACGGAGCTCCTACGAGCAGTACTTC.

For this clonotype: This may arise from a read error, as a much more abundant clone is one base away. V is TRBV27 and J is TRBJ2-5; D tentatively reads TRBD1 or TRBD2 (5 bases each). Per germline, CDR1 MNHEY and CDR2 SMNVEV (reference sequence). V was shortened by 4 bases and J by 8 bases, with 14 bases between the two germline ends. The CDR3 loop spans 13 amino acids. The CDR3 reads CASSYRAGDTQYF. The CDR3 nucleotides are TGTGCCAGCAGTTACCGGGCCGGGGACACCCAGTACTTC.

In this sample, this clonotype turned up many times. This rearrangement joins TRBV5-1 to TRBJ2-2, with TRBD1 matching over 7 bases. The CDR3 is made up of 17 amino acids. Germline V lookup: CDR1 SGHRS, CDR2 YFSETQ. V trimming: 0 bases; J trimming: 3 bases; junction bases outside the gene matches: 8. The CDR3 DNA reads TGCGCCAGCAGCTTGGCCAAAACAGGGGCGTACACCGGGGAGCTGTTTTTT. Translating gives CASSLAKTGAYTGELFF.

Ten or more counts support this clonotype. V gene TRBV4-1 combines with J gene TRBJ2-3; D is unclear. V lost 0 bases and J lost 4, with 14 bases in between. Germline V CDR1 and CDR2: MGHRA, YSYEKL. The CDR3 spans 16 residues. The CDR3 loop reads CASSQEGSLPADTQYF. DNA of the CDR3: TGCGCCAGCAGCCAAGAAGGCAGCCTCCCGGCAGATACGCAGTATTTT.

This clonotype was observed many times. The chain links TRBV27 to TRBJ2-2; 7 bases fit TRBD2. CDR3 length: 16 amino acids. J was trimmed by 3 bases and V by 8 bases; bases with no gene match: 12. CDR1 and CDR2 (germline): MNHEY, SMNVEV (reference sequence). The CDR3 coding sequence is TGTGCCAGCGCCCTGGGAACGGGAGGTTACACCGGGGAGCTGTTTTTT. It specifies CASALGTGGYTGELFF.

In its sample, this clonotype was seen many times. The chain's CDR3 is CASSEGLTGNTIYF. The CDR3 nucleotides are TGTGCCAGCAGTGAAGGTCTAACTGGAAACACCATATATTTT. The gene calls are TRBV25-1 and TRBJ1-3; no clear D. Germline-derived CDR1 and CDR2 are MGHDK and SYGVNS. This CDR3 has 14 residues. V lost 2 bases, J lost 2 bases, and 7 bases lay in between.

This clonotype came up many times. V is TRBV29-1 and J is TRBJ1-4; D possibly corresponds to TRBD1 (6 bases). Deletions cut 7 bases from V and 0 bases from J, with 9 bases between. The CDR3 extends over 13 amino acids. Germline-derived CDR1 and CDR2 are SQVTM and ANQGSEA. CDR3 residues: CSAGGSTNEKLFF. The CDR3 DNA is TGCAGCGCCGGGGGCTCAACTAATGAAAAACTGTTTTTT.

This clonotype was seen at least ten times. V gene TRBV6-5 combines with J gene TRBJ1-1, with D uncertain. This CDR3 spans 12 amino acids. Looked up from germline, CDR1 is MNHEY and CDR2 is SVGAGI. Trimming cost V 6 bases and J 8 bases, with 13 bases left between them. The CDR3: CASSQPPREAFF. The CDR3 DNA is TGTGCCAGCAGCCAACCCCCACGCGAAGCTTTCTTT.

In this sample, this clonotype turned up many times. CDR3 residues: CASSFLTGTHQETQYF. CDR3 nucleotides: TGTGCCAGCAGCTTCCTTACCGGGACGCACCAAGAGACCCAGTACTTC. The chain is built from TRBV28 and TRBJ2-5; the D gene could be TRBD1 or TRBD2 (5 bases each). The ends were cut back, 6 bases at V and 0 bases at J, with 17 bases in the middle. Germline-derived CDR1 and CDR2 are MDHEN and SYDVKM. The CDR3 runs to 16 residues.